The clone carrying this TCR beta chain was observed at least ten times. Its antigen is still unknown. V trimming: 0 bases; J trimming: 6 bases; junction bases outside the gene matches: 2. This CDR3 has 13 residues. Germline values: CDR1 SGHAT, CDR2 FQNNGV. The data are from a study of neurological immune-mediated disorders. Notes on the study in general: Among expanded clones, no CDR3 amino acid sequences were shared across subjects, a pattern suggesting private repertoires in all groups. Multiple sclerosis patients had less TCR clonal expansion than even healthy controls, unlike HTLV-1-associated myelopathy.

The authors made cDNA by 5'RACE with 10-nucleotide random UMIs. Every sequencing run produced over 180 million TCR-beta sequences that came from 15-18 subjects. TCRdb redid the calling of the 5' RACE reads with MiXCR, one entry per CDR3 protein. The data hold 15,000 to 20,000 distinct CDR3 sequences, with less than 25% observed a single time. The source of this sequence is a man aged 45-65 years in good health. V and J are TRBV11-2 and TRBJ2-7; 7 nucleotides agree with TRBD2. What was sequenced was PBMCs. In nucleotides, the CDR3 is TGTGCCAGCAGCTTAGATCGCGGGGGCGAGCAGTACTTC. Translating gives CASSLDRGGEQYF.